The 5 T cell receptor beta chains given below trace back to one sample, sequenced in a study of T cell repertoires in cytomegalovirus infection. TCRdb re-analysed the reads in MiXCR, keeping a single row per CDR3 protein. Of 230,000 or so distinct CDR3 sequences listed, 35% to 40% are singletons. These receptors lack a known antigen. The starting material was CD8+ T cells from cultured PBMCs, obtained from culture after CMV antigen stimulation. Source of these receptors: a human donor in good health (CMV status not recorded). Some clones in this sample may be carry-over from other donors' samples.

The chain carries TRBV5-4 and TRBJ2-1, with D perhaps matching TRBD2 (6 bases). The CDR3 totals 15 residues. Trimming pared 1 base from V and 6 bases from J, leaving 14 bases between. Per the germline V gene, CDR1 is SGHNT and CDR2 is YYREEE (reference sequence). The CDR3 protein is CASSLILEEGNEQFF. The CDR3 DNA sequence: TGTGCCAGCAGCTTGATCCTAGAGGAGGGCAATGAGCAGTTCTTC.

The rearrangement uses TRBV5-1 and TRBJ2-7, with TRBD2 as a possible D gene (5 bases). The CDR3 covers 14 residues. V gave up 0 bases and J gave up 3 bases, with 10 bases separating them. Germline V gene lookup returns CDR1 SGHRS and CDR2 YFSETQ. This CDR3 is CASSLEAAVYEQYF. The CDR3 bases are TGCGCCAGCAGCTTGGAGGCAGCGGTCTACGAGCAGTACTTC.

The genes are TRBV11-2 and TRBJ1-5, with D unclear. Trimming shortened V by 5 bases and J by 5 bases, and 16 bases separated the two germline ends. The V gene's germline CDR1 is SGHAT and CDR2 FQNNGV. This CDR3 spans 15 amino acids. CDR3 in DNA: TGTGCCAGCAGCACCTACGCAGGACCTCATCAGCCCCAGCATTTT. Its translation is CASSTYAGPHQPQHF.

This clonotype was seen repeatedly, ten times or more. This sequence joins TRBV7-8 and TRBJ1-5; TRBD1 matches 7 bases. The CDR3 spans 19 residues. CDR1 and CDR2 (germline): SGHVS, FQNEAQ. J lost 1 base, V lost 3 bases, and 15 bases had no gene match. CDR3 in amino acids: CASSLSSGGRGESNQPQHF. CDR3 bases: TGTGCCAGCAGCTTGAGCTCAGGGGGGAGAGGGGAGAGCAATCAGCCCCAGCATTTT.

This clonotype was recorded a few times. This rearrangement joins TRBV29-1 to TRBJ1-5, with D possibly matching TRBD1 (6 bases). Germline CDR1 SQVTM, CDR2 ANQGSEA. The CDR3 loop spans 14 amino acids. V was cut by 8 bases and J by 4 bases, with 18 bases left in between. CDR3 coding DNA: TGCAGCCCCCCGGACAGTCAAGCTAATCAGCCCCAGCATTTT. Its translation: CSPPDSQANQPQHF.